This T cell receptor beta chain stems from a study of T-cell reconstitution after alpha-beta-depleted transplantation in children. The TCRbeta library was prepared with unique molecular identifiers. TCRdb re-analysed the PCR reads in MiXCR, keeping a single row per CDR3 protein. The sample carries a few hundred thousand distinct CDR3 sequences, 43% recorded once. This clonotype was observed at least ten times. No antigen is known for it. Whole-study results and caveats: As was reported, about two months after transplant, alpha-beta T cells came from several hundred expanded graft clones.

V lost 3 bases and J lost 0; bases outside the gene matches: 6. Germline CDR1 is SGHRS and CDR2 is YFSETQ. The CDR3 covers 16 residues. The chain has TRBV5-1 and TRBJ2-3; 8 nucleotides agree with TRBD2. The source of this sequence is a girl aged 2 to 10 with aplastic anemia, due to receive a stem cell transplant. The sequencing used PBMCs, collected before TCRalphabeta/CD19-depleted stem cell transplant. CDR3 amino acids: CASSYGLAPSTDTQYF. The CDR3 nucleotides read TGCGCCAGCAGCTATGGACTAGCACCTAGCACAGATACGCAGTATTTT.